What follows is one T cell receptor (beta chain) and its context. The data are from a study of shared clonotypes between healthy human individuals. Running of the assay took place at deep level. Template amounts of roughly 300 ng DNA, tens of thousands of T cell genomes, were employed in unsorted PBMC replicate PCRs. Repertoires were generated with immunoSEQ multiplex PCR, while TCRdb's copy carries only in-frame clones and drops some. Found here are 400,000 to 600,000 clones, around 79% of them singletons; the top ten hold under 15%. The CDR3 has 10 amino acids. The V and J ends lost 7 bases and 9 bases respectively, with 7 bases between them. The V gene's germline CDR1 is MDHEN and CDR2 SYDVKM.

This receptor was identified in a middle-aged woman in good health. Some clones in this sample may be carry-over from other donors' samples. Sequencing input: PBMCs. The chain combines TRBV28 with TRBJ2-1; no definite D call. The CDR3 DNA follows: TGTGCCAGCACGCCTAGTGAGCAGTTCTTC. It is translated as CASTPSEQFF.